These T cell receptor beta chains were read from a single sample in a study of vaccination and CD4 T cells after COVID-19. TCRdb reanalysed the PCR reads using MiXCR and keeps one entry per CDR3 protein. Seen here are 20,000 to 25,000 distinct CDR3 sequences, over 40% observed once, and the top ten hold approximately 5%. Their antigens are not known. Sequenced material: CD4+ T cells from blood, cultured in vitro, taken about 7 months after SARS-CoV-2 vaccination. These receptors all come from a human donor who had recovered from COVID-19. The CDR3 runs from the conserved cysteine through the conserved F or W. Fields, in order: V gene, D gene, clone size, J gene, CDR3 length, CDR3 DNA, CDR3 protein. The D gene is left open where the match is weak. Part of the rows lack a size; the others show once, few, many or a class for expanded clones.

v_gene: TRBV25-1
d_gene: -
abundance: -
j_gene: TRBJ2-5
len: 13
CDR3nt: TGTGCCAGCAGTGAAGGGGGGAAGGAGACCCAGTACTTC
CDR3aa: CASSEGGKETQYF

v_gene: TRBV11-1
d_gene: -
abundance: few
j_gene: TRBJ2-5
len: 14
CDR3nt: TGTGCCAGCAGCTTAGTGACAGCCCAAGAGACCCAGTACTTC
CDR3aa: CASSLVTAQETQYF

v_gene: TRBV7-8
d_gene: TRBD1
abundance: -
j_gene: TRBJ1-6
len: 16
CDR3nt: TGTGCCAGCAGCGCCGGGACAGGGGTTGGAAATTCACCCCTCCACTTT
CDR3aa: CASSAGTGVGNSPLHF

v_gene: TRBV20-1
d_gene: -
abundance: -
j_gene: TRBJ2-6
len: 12
CDR3nt: TGCAGTGCAGGCTCTGGGGCCAACGTCCTGACTTTC
CDR3aa: CSAGSGANVLTF

v_gene: TRBV7-9
d_gene: -
abundance: few
j_gene: TRBJ2-3
len: 15
CDR3nt: TGTGCCAGCAGCTTACGACGGATCGGGGCAGATACGCAGTATTTT
CDR3aa: CASSLRRIGADTQYF

v_gene: TRBV28
d_gene: TRBD2
abundance: few
j_gene: TRBJ2-3
len: 17
CDR3nt: TGTGCCAGCAGTCTTGGCCTGACTAGCGGGGGCACAGATACGCAGTATTTT
CDR3aa: CASSLGLTSGGTDTQYF

v_gene: TRBV27
d_gene: -
abundance: -
j_gene: TRBJ2-2
len: 14
CDR3nt: TGTGCCAGCAGTTCCCCGATCTCGTTCGGGGAGCTGTTTTTT
CDR3aa: CASSSPISFGELFF

v_gene: TRBV20-1
d_gene: -
abundance: -
j_gene: TRBJ2-2
len: 16
CDR3nt: TGCAGTGCTAGAGATCACCGGCGGAGTAACACCGGGGAGCTGTTTTTT
CDR3aa: CSARDHRRSNTGELFF

v_gene: TRBV10-3
d_gene: -
abundance: few
j_gene: TRBJ1-2
len: 16
CDR3nt: TGTGCCATCAGTGAGAGGGCCGGACAGCTCAACTATGGCTACACCTTC
CDR3aa: CAISERAGQLNYGYTF

v_gene: TRBV20-1
d_gene: TRBD1
abundance: few
j_gene: TRBJ1-5
len: 16
CDR3nt: TGCAGTGCCCACGAACAGGGGGCATTGAGCAATCAGCCCCAGCATTTT
CDR3aa: CSAHEQGALSNQPQHF

v_gene: TRBV6-1
d_gene: -
abundance: -
j_gene: TRBJ2-3
len: 13
CDR3nt: TGTGCCAGCAGCCCGAGGGGCACAGATACGCAGTATTTT
CDR3aa: CASSPRGTDTQYF

v_gene: TRBV6-1
d_gene: TRBD2
abundance: -
j_gene: TRBJ2-2
len: 14
CDR3nt: TGTGCCAGCAGTCTAGCGGAGAACACCGGGGAGCTGTTTTTT
CDR3aa: CASSLAENTGELFF

v_gene: TRBV4-1
d_gene: -
abundance: -
j_gene: TRBJ1-5
len: 15
CDR3nt: TGCGCCAGCAGCCAGGGGGTAATAGGCAATCAGCCCCAGCATTTT
CDR3aa: CASSQGVIGNQPQHF

v_gene: TRBV20-1
d_gene: -
abundance: -
j_gene: TRBJ2-7
len: 14
CDR3nt: TGCAGTGCGGTTCCCTCTAGTCCCATCTACGAGCAGTACTTC
CDR3aa: CSAVPSSPIYEQYF

v_gene: TRBV7-2
d_gene: -
abundance: few
j_gene: TRBJ2-5
len: 18
CDR3nt: TGTGCCAGCAGCTTATTGAGAGTCCGGCAGGGGAGGCGAGAGACCCAGTACTTC
CDR3aa: CASSLLRVRQGRRETQYF

v_gene: TRBV28
d_gene: -
abundance: -
j_gene: TRBJ1-2
len: 16
CDR3nt: TGTGCCAGCAGATCAGCCTTAGGTGGAGACGACTATGGCTACACCTTC
CDR3aa: CASRSALGGDDYGYTF